The source of this T cell receptor (beta chain) is a study of T cells in Graves' hyperthyroidism and ophthalmopathy. Findings and caveats of the study: Peripheral blood also featured most of the thyroid clonotypes expanded above 0.001. Ophthalmopathy could be told apart from stable hyperthyroidism with a 13 V-J model.

Germline values: CDR1 MDHEN, CDR2 SYDVKM. With 2 bases clipped from V and 4 bases from J, the junction kept 9 bases outside the gene matches. This CDR3 region has 17 residues. This clonotype was recorded many times. Its target is unknown. From RNA transcripts, TCR beta CDR3 regions were amplified. First-round RT-PCR targeting the TCR CDR3 was performed with the HTBI primer set. A single record per CDR3 protein comes from TCRdb applying MiXCR to the multiplex PCR reads. This table holds roughly 290,000 distinct CDR3 sequences, about 14% found once. Patients aged 18 to 65 had newly diagnosed hyperthyroidism of under 2 months' duration. Isolation of PBMCs was performed on 8 to 10 ml fresh peripheral blood.

The source is a woman younger than 45 with Graves' hyperthyroidism that later progressed to Graves' ophthalmopathy. This chain joins TRBV28 and TRBJ2-5, with 11 bases aligning to TRBD1. Sample: blood. This CDR3 is CASSLLGQGGFGETQYF. The CDR3 DNA reads TGTGCCAGCAGTTTACTGGGACAGGGGGGTTTCGGAGAGACCCAGTACTTC.